This T cell receptor beta chain was sequenced in a study of blood T cell repertoires in COVID-19. Study as a whole: The samples span acute and convalescent COVID-19 from the United States, Italy and Spain.

Libraries were prepared by immunoSEQ multiplex PCR; TCRdb keeps only in-frame clonotypes and omits some of them. The sample holds 15,000 to 20,000 clones; about 88% are singletons and the top ten take approximately 34%. The clonotype originates from a woman over 75 with COVID-19, enrolled during active disease. The sample was peripheral blood.

CDR3 sequence: CAISGGDTQYF. In nucleotides, the CDR3 is TGTGCCATCAGCGGTGGAGATACGCAGTATTTT. The chain employs TRBV10-3 and TRBJ2-3; D gene unclear. V was clipped by 6 bases and J by 5 bases, with 6 bases between them. The CDR3 has 11 amino acids. Germline loops: CDR1 ENHRY, CDR2 SYGVKD.